The rows below give T cell receptor beta chains drawn from one sample of a study of identical twins. TCRdb itself ran the 5' RACE reads through MiXCR, one entry per CDR3 protein. This repertoire shows 260,000 or so distinct CDR3 sequences, approximately 7.9% found once; its top ten account for around 5.4%. The same sample was also used in a study of yellow fever vaccine responses in identical twins.

The sequenced sample consisted of CD8+ T cells sorted from blood. Source of these receptors: a woman between 18 and 29 years old in good health. CDR3s include the opening cysteine and the closing phenylalanine or tryptophan. The order of the fields is CDR3 length, J gene, V gene, clone size, CDR3 protein. Size is omitted from some rows. Given values are once, few, many or a class for expanded clones.

cdr3_length: 15
j_call: TRBJ2-1
v_call: TRBV3-1
clone_size: few
cdr3_aa: CASSQDGGGDNEQFF

cdr3_length: 16
j_call: TRBJ2-7
v_call: TRBV3-1
clone_size: -
cdr3_aa: CASSQAGGYFGYEQYF

cdr3_length: 18
j_call: TRBJ2-6
v_call: TRBV11-1
clone_size: few
cdr3_aa: CASSHRLAGATGANVLTF

cdr3_length: 16
j_call: TRBJ2-7
v_call: TRBV24-1
clone_size: many
cdr3_aa: CATSGPRDRYSYEQYF

cdr3_length: 14
j_call: TRBJ2-7
v_call: TRBV7-3
clone_size: many
cdr3_aa: CASSPGAGGYEQYF

cdr3_length: 16
j_call: TRBJ2-3
v_call: TRBV24-1
clone_size: -
cdr3_aa: CATSDLITEGTDTQYF

cdr3_length: 15
j_call: TRBJ2-3
v_call: TRBV29-1
clone_size: many
cdr3_aa: CSVEEWDKSTDTQYF

cdr3_length: 17
j_call: TRBJ1-3
v_call: TRBV29-1
clone_size: many
cdr3_aa: CSVEAADAKHSGNTIYF

cdr3_length: 16
j_call: TRBJ2-7
v_call: TRBV7-9
clone_size: few
cdr3_aa: CASSVPGGTSGYEQYF

cdr3_length: 12
j_call: TRBJ1-1
v_call: TRBV7-9
clone_size: -
cdr3_aa: CASSSGHPEAFF

cdr3_length: 16
j_call: TRBJ1-4
v_call: TRBV3-1
clone_size: few
cdr3_aa: CASSQDPLLGREKLFF

cdr3_length: 15
j_call: TRBJ2-7
v_call: TRBV2
clone_size: few
cdr3_aa: CASSEWVAYSYEQYF

cdr3_length: 14
j_call: TRBJ2-7
v_call: TRBV13
clone_size: many
cdr3_aa: CASSSTSGRYEQYF

cdr3_length: 13
j_call: TRBJ1-2
v_call: TRBV12-3/TRBV12-4
clone_size: many
cdr3_aa: CASSSMGPYGYTF

cdr3_length: 13
j_call: TRBJ2-1
v_call: TRBV20-1
clone_size: -
cdr3_aa: CSAVVQNYNEQFF

cdr3_length: 16
j_call: TRBJ2-1
v_call: TRBV7-9
clone_size: many
cdr3_aa: CASSSTVDGRWNEQFF

cdr3_length: 15
j_call: TRBJ2-1
v_call: TRBV18
clone_size: -
cdr3_aa: CASSPSTALYNEQFF